This T cell receptor beta chain was obtained from a study of cytomegalovirus exposure and HLA in healthy donors. Study-wide points: Three CMV-associated chains were confirmed in vitro to be specific for CMV antigens. The classifier was said to identify cytomegalovirus status with high specificity and sensitivity. Presence/absence results assume similar sequencing depth per donor, which may not hold.

PCR was performed using 60 Vbeta and 13 Jbeta primers. Generated by immunoSEQ multiplex PCR, the TCRdb table keeps only in-frame clones and is missing some. The sample's table shows tens of thousands of clones. V shed 4 bases and J shed 7 bases, with 7 bases lying between them. Germline CDR1 is MNHEY and CDR2 is SMNVEV (reference sequence). The CDR3 sequence is 11 residues long. Regarding this clone: Its antigen is currently unknown.

The sample was PBMCs. The genes are TRBV27 and TRBJ1-1; D possibly corresponds to TRBD1 (5 bases). The TCR was taken from a man aged 50 or older in good health and CMV-seropositive. For the CDR3, the DNA is TGTGCCAGCAGTTGGGGGGGTGAAGCTTTCTTT. It translates to CASSWGGEAFF.